This T cell receptor (beta chain) appears in the sequencing data of a study of shared clonotypes between healthy human individuals. On sorted subsets, replicate PCRs used 200 to 250 ng DNA, or about 30,000 T cell genomes. The table came from immunoSEQ multiplex PCR; TCRdb's copy has only in-frame clones and leaves some out. The sample contains about 1 million clones, around four fifths of which appear only once. V was pared by 6 bases and J by 9 bases, with 15 bases between. Germline lookup yields CDR1 MDHEN and CDR2 SYDVKM. CDR3 size: 14 residues. The rearrangement links TRBV28 to TRBJ1-6, with D unclear. The material sequenced was memory CD4+ T cells sorted from blood. Subset noted: CD45RA-negative fraction. The source of this sequence is a man aged 18 to 30 in good health. CDR3 residues: CASRTTTPLSPLHF. CDR3 bases: TGTGCCAGCAGAACCACGACCCCCCTTTCACCCCTCCACTTT.